What follows are 23 T cell receptor beta chains derived from one specimen sequenced in a study of beta chain features in type 1 diabetes. Findings and limits, study-wide: When Type 1 diabetes patients were examined, their TCRB CDR3s proved moderately but significantly shorter in all four CD4+ subsets.

The entirety of the isolated RNA underwent reverse transcription, so expressed TCRB transcripts were sequenced. The method was immunoSEQ multiplex PCR; TCRdb's version includes in-frame clones alone and lacks a portion of them. The table has approximately 280,000 clones, approximately 16% seen once. No antigen has been assigned to these receptors. Material for sequencing was naive CD4+ T cells from blood. These receptors were obtained from a man aged 18 to 29 with type 1 diabetes.

The V call is TRBV2, the J call TRBJ2-1, with D perhaps matching TRBD2 (5 bases). Trimming cost V 4 bases and J 0 bases, with 13 bases left between them. The CDR3 spans 16 residues. Germline loops: CDR1 SNHLY, CDR2 FYNNEI. The CDR3 sequence is CASSVLRDSSYNEQFF. The DNA for the CDR3 is TGTGCCAGCAGTGTACTGAGGGATAGCTCCTACAATGAGCAGTTCTTC.

This clone appeared many times. This chain uses TRBV29-1 with TRBJ2-3; D not resolved. Germline lookup yields CDR1 SQVTM and CDR2 ANQGSEA. This CDR3 has 10 residues. The germline V and J ends were trimmed by 7 bases and 5 bases, with 7 bases remaining between them. The CDR3 sequence: CSGDGDTQYF. The CDR3 coding sequence is TGCAGCGGAGATGGAGATACGCAGTATTTT.

This chain's CDR3 is CASSEYGWSVSEQFF. The CDR3 region has the DNA TGTGCCAGCAGTGAATATGGGTGGAGTGTCAGCGAGCAGTTCTTC. The genes are TRBV6-1 and TRBJ2-1; D remains unclear. The CDR3 totals 15 residues. Germline CDR1 is MNHNS and CDR2 is SASEGT. The V and J ends lost 2 bases and 10 bases respectively, with 18 bases between them.

For this clone: The same CDR3 also results from other DNA sequences found in this sample. The CDR3 spells CASSPGQPYEQYF. CDR3 sequence (DNA): TGTGCCAGCTCACCGGGACAGCCTTACGAGCAGTACTTC. V and J are TRBV18 and TRBJ2-7; TRBD1 aligns across 7 bases. The trim removed 3 bases at V and 4 bases at J, leaving 3 bases unmatched. The germline gives CDR1 KGHSH, CDR2 LQKENI. The CDR3 is 13 residues long.

A few counts support this clone. The chain is built from TRBV5-1 and TRBJ1-1; D is uncertain. V gave up 0 bases and J gave up 1 base, with 7 bases separating them. This CDR3 has 14 residues. Germline CDR1 is SGHRS and CDR2 is YFSETQ. The CDR3 DNA follows: TGCGCCAGCAGCTTGGTGCCAGGGAACACTGAAGCTTTCTTT. Translation: CASSLVPGNTEAFF.

This clone was seen more than once but under ten times. The chain joins TRBV9 to TRBJ2-2; 12 nucleotides match TRBD2. From germline, CDR1 is SGDLS and CDR2 YYNGEE. Trimming took 5 bases from V and 6 from J; bases not matched to a gene: 5. The CDR3 spans 15 residues. CDR3 sequence: CASRETSGSSGELFF. DNA for the CDR3: TGTGCCAGCAGAGAGACTAGCGGGAGCTCCGGGGAGCTGTTTTTT.

This clone has more than one count but fewer than ten. This chain uses TRBV5-1 with TRBJ2-3; 7 bases are a match to TRBD2. Germline V gene data show CDR1 as SGHRS and CDR2 as YFSETQ. The CDR3 consists of 16 residues. With V trimmed by 0 bases and J by 2 bases, 6 bases remained unmatched. This chain's CDR3 is CASSLGGAGPTDTQYF. The CDR3 DNA reads TGCGCCAGCAGCTTGGGGGGAGCGGGGCCCACAGATACGCAGTATTTT.

This sequence joins TRBV25-1 and TRBJ1-2, with D perhaps matching TRBD1 (5 bases). V lost 6 bases and J lost 8, with 16 bases in between. The CDR3 covers 13 residues. Germline-derived CDR1 and CDR2 are MGHDK and SYGVNS. This CDR3 is CASRQPGVGGYTF. DNA of the CDR3: TGTGCCAGCAGGCAGCCGGGGGTGGGCGGCTACACCTTC.

This clone showed up just a few times. This chain joins TRBV30 and TRBJ2-4; the match to TRBD2 covers 9 bases. The trim removed 5 bases at V and 3 bases at J, leaving 14 bases unmatched. CDR3 length: 17 amino acids. The V gene's germline CDR1 is GTSNPN and CDR2 SVGIG (reference sequence). CDR3 residues: CAWAPLLAGENKNIQYF. The DNA for the CDR3 is TGTGCCTGGGCCCCCCTTTTAGCGGGGGAAAACAAAAACATTCAGTACTTC.

V is TRBV28 and J is TRBJ2-1; D is unresolved. Germline CDR1 reads MDHEN; CDR2 reads SYDVKM. Trimming removed 8 bases from V and 9 bases from J, with 11 bases in between. The length of the CDR3 is 11 residues. CDR3 DNA: TGTGCCAGCTGCTCCCCGCGTGAGCAGTTCTTC. This encodes CASCSPREQFF. The whole variable domain, filled in from reference TRBV28 and TRBJ2-1, reads DVKVTQSSRYLVKRTGEKVFLECVQDMDHENMFWYRQDPGLGLRLIYFSYDVKMKEKGDIPEGYSVSREKKERFSLILESASTNQTSMYLCASCSPREQFFGPGTRLTVL.

This clone showed up just a few times. This chain links TRBV27 with TRBJ1-5; 7 positions agree with TRBD1. V shed 6 bases and J 3 bases; nucleotides not matched to a gene: 8. From germline, CDR1 is MNHEY and CDR2 SMNVEV (reference sequence). This CDR3 region has 15 residues. Here the CDR3 reads CASSETTGNNQPQHF. The CDR3 DNA reads TGTGCCAGCAGCGAGACGACAGGGAACAATCAGCCCCAGCATTTT.

The gene calls are TRBV29-1 and TRBJ1-2, with D hard to call. Germline CDR1 reads SQVTM; CDR2 reads ANQGSEA. The CDR3 covers 12 residues. The germline V and J ends were trimmed by 7 bases and 4 bases, with 13 bases remaining between them. This chain's CDR3 is CSARRVTYGYTF. In nucleotides, the CDR3 is TGCAGCGCCCGTCGGGTTACCTATGGCTACACCTTC.

CDR3 DNA sequence: TGTGCCTGGAGTGTACGAAGGGGTGAAAAACTGTTTTTT. Encoded protein: CAWSVRRGEKLFF. The J gene is TRBJ1-4, the V gene TRBV30; D perhaps matches TRBD1 (5 bases). Germline V lookup: CDR1 GTSNPN, CDR2 SVGIG (reference sequence). The CDR3 loop spans 13 amino acids. V gave up 0 bases and J gave up 7 bases, with 9 bases separating them.

The sample holds a few counts of this clone. This chain uses TRBV6-1 with TRBJ1-4, with 9 bases lining up with TRBD1. Germline V CDR1 and CDR2: MNHNS, SASEGT. The CDR3 covers 15 residues. Trimming took 6 bases from V and 5 from J; bases not matched to a gene: 7. The CDR3 spells CASRASGTGNEKLFF. CDR3 DNA: TGTGCCAGCAGGGCCTCCGGGACAGGGAATGAAAAACTGTTTTTT.

This clone turned up a few times. This chain links TRBV9 with TRBJ1-1; a weak D match, TRBD1 (6 bases). Germline V gene sequence: CDR1 SGDLS, CDR2 YYNGEE. V lost 2 bases to trimming and J lost 11 bases, with 13 bases between them. This CDR3 is 12 amino acids long. CDR3 in DNA: TGTGCCAGCAGCGTCCCTACAGGGATGGCTTTCTTT. Its translation: CASSVPTGMAFF.

The chain combines TRBV4-1 with TRBJ2-2; a weak D match, TRBD2 (6 bases). The CDR3 runs 14 residues. The germline V gene encodes CDR1 MGHRA and CDR2 YSYEKL. V was trimmed by 5 bases and J by 2 bases, leaving 9 bases between them. As DNA, the CDR3 is TGCGCCAGCAGCGGGGGGTCAAACACCGGGGAGCTGTTTTTT. Protein sequence: CASSGGSNTGELFF.

The CDR3 is CASSREVEQMNTEAFF. The CDR3 DNA reads TGTGCCAGCTCGCGGGAGGTAGAACAGATGAACACTGAAGCTTTCTTT. The chain carries TRBV18 and TRBJ1-1; D not resolved. The CDR3 has 16 residues. Germline CDR1 and CDR2: KGHSH and LQKENI. The V and J ends lost 6 bases and 0 bases respectively, with 17 bases between them.

V gene TRBV28 combines with J gene TRBJ1-2; D call uncertain. V dropped 1 base and J dropped 7 bases, with 16 bases sitting between them. The CDR3 consists of 15 residues. CDR1 and CDR2 (germline): MDHEN, SYDVKM. The CDR3 sequence is CASSLSTLISGGYTF. The CDR3 DNA follows: TGTGCCAGCAGTTTATCCACCTTGATTTCGGGTGGCTACACCTTC.

This clone was counted only a few times. The chain carries TRBV7-9 and TRBJ2-3; 10 bases map to TRBD1. Trimming at V came to 0 bases and at J to 3 bases, leaving 3 bases not matched to a gene. In germline, CDR1 is SEHNR, CDR2 FQNEAQ (reference sequence). The CDR3 sequence is 16 residues long. In DNA, the CDR3 is TGTGCCAGCAGCTTAGCGGGACAGGGGATGACAGATACGCAGTATTTT. Residues: CASSLAGQGMTDTQYF.

Concerning this clone itself: Distinct nucleotide sequences in the sample also encode this CDR3. The CDR3: CASSSPYEQYF. CDR3 bases: TGTGCCAGCAGCTCCCCCTACGAGCAGTACTTC. The V and J genes are TRBV28 and TRBJ2-7, with D hard to call. CDR1 is MDHEN, CDR2 SYDVKM, per germline. Trimming removed 6 bases at V and 2 bases at J, with 5 bases between. The CDR3 covers 11 residues.

This clone came up a few times. This chain links TRBV18 with TRBJ1-1, with a weak D call TRBD1 (6 bases). CDR3 size: 17 residues. Germline V CDR1 and CDR2: KGHSH, LQKENI. Trimming cost V 3 bases and J 3 bases, with 20 bases left between them. In DNA form, the CDR3 reads TGTGCCAGCTCACCTACAGGGTATTTTGGGGGAGACACTGAAGCTTTCTTT. It codes for CASSPTGYFGGDTEAFF.

The chain employs TRBV11-2 and TRBJ2-7, with 7 bases lining up with TRBD1. This CDR3 comprises 17 residues. Trimming took 5 bases from V and 12 from J; bases not matched to a gene: 25. CDR1 and CDR2 (germline): SGHAT, FQNNGV. CDR3 amino acids: CASSPGRRGQNTELWYF. Here the CDR3 DNA reads TGTGCCAGCAGCCCTGGGCGTCGGGGACAGAATACCGAACTATGGTACTTC.

The chain links TRBV7-2 to TRBJ1-5; 7 nucleotides align to TRBD1. J lost 6 bases, V lost 5 bases, and 13 bases had no gene match. CDR1 is SGHTA and CDR2 is FQGNSA in the germline V gene. The CDR3 extends over 16 amino acids. The CDR3 protein is CASSMGQFGVAQPQHF. The CDR3 DNA reads TGTGCCAGCAGCATGGGACAGTTTGGAGTTGCTCAGCCCCAGCATTTT.